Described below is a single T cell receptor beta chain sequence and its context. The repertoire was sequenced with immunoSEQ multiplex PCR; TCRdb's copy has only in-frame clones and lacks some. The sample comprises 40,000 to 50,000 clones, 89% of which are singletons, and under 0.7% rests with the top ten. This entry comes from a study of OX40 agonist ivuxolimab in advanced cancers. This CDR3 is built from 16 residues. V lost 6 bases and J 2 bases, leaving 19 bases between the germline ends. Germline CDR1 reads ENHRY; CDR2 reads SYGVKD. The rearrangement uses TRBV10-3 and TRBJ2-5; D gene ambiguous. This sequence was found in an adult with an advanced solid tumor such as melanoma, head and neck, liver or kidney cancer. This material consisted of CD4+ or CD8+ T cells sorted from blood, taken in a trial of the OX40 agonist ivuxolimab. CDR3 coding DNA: TGTGCCATCAGATCCAGTGCCCCCAGCAGTCAAGAGACCCAGTACTTC. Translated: CAIRSSAPSSQETQYF.